The 30 T cell receptor beta chains in this list originate from one sample, sequenced in a study of regulatory T cells in long-lasting Graves disease. The time point: persistent/refractory GD, antithyroid drugs over 5 years with positive TRAb. Extracted RNA from PBMCs served as the source of the TCR library. Assembly of TCR beta libraries relied on iRepertoire HTBI primers together with Arm-PCR of CDR3 regions. Using its own MiXCR run on the multiplex PCR reads, TCRdb lists one record per CDR3 protein. This sample carries roughly 400,000 distinct CDR3 sequences, approximately 22% of them seen once, and the ten largest clones take approximately 14%. This material consisted of peripheral blood mononuclear cells (PBMCs), taken when the disease was refractory, from a patient treated with antithyroid drugs. These receptor sequences come from a female donor with Graves disease.

This clonotype turned up a few times. The J gene is TRBJ1-1, the V gene TRBV11-2, with D hard to call. The CDR3 contains 15 residues. V was cut by 5 bases and J by 3 bases, with 16 bases left in between. Germline assignment: CDR1 SGHAT and CDR2 FQNNGV. CDR3 DNA: TGTGCCAGCAGCCCCTTTGTTAATGGGTACACTGAAGCTTTCTTT. It is translated as CASSPFVNGYTEAFF.

The chain has TRBV19 and TRBJ2-7; perhaps D is TRBD1 or TRBD2 (5 bases each). This CDR3 contains 14 residues. Trimming stripped 7 bases from V and 6 bases from J, with 19 bases between. The germline V gene encodes CDR1 LNHDA and CDR2 SQIVND (reference sequence). CDR3 sequence: CASTRGDSTSEQYF. The CDR3 nucleotides are TGTGCCAGTACGAGGGGCGACTCAACTTCCGAGCAGTACTTC.

Ten or more counts support this clonotype. The chain links TRBV28 to TRBJ2-7; D not resolved. The V end was cut by 4 bases, the J end by 5 bases, with 9 bases between. The CDR3 totals 12 residues. CDR1 is MDHEN and CDR2 is SYDVKM in the germline V gene. In nucleotides, the CDR3 is TGTGCCAGCAGTTGGGCCGACCACGAGCAGTACTTC. Translated: CASSWADHEQYF.

Regarding this clonotype: A read error may explain this, as a much larger clone is one base away. The CDR3 end shows no conserved phenylalanine or tryptophan, and so a read error is likely. CDR3 DNA: TGTGCCAGCAGTTCTAGCGGCGGCGGGGAGCTGTTTTCT. As protein: CASSSSGGGELFS. The chain uses TRBV12-3 or TRBV12-4 and TRBJ2-2; TRBD2 agrees at 7 bases. The CDR3 is made up of 13 amino acids. V gave up 4 bases and J gave up 7 bases; unmatched junction bases: 3.

At least ten counts were recorded for this clonotype. The V gene is TRBV27, the J gene TRBJ1-1; no clear D gene. CDR1 is MNHEY, CDR2 SMNVEV, per germline (reference sequence). V lost 5 bases to trimming and J lost 4 bases, with 8 bases between them. The CDR3 length is 12 residues. CDR3 residues: CASSEAGTEAFF. The CDR3, as DNA: TGTGCCAGCAGTGAAGCGGGCACTGAAGCTTTCTTT.

This clonotype was recorded at least ten times. This chain links TRBV15 with TRBJ1-1, with D maybe TRBD1 (5 bases). The length of the CDR3 is 15 residues. CDR1 and CDR2 (germline): LNHNV, YYDKDF (reference sequence). Trimming cost V 0 bases and J 3 bases, with 11 bases left between them. The CDR3 DNA reads TGTGCCACCAGCAGAGATTTAGGGGCGTACACTGAAGCTTTCTTT. This gives the protein CATSRDLGAYTEAFF.

This chain links TRBV20-1 with TRBJ2-2; the match to TRBD2 covers 11 bases. After removal of 4 bases from V and 3 bases from J, the junction contained 10 bases not matched to a gene. CDR1 DFQATT and CDR2 SNEGSKA come from the germline V gene (reference sequence). This CDR3 is built from 17 residues. CDR3 nucleotide sequence: TGCAGTGCTATAGTAGCGGGAGGGCCTAGGGACACCGGGGAGCTGTTTTTT. It is translated as CSAIVAGGPRDTGELFF.

Ten or more counts support this clonotype. The rearrangement uses TRBV2 and TRBJ1-5; D not resolved. V was shortened by 7 bases and J by 0 bases, with 10 bases between the two germline ends. The CDR3 is 14 residues long. Germline loops: CDR1 SNHLY, CDR2 FYNNEI. CDR3 DNA: TGTGCCAGCAAGATAGGTTATAGCAATCAGCCCCAGCATTTT. It codes for CASKIGYSNQPQHF.

J is TRBJ1-1 and V is TRBV2; D unclear. CDR3 size: 13 residues. CDR1 and CDR2 from the germline V gene are SNHLY and FYNNEI. V was pared by 3 bases and J by 1 base, with 6 bases between. The CDR3 is CASSEDANTEAFF. CDR3 DNA: TGTGCCAGCAGTGAGGACGCGAACACTGAAGCTTTCTTT.

About this clonotype itself: This may come from a read error, since a much larger clone is one base off. Because it lacks the conserved phenylalanine or tryptophan at the end, this CDR3 is likely a read error. J is TRBJ2-1 and V is TRBV11-2, with 7 bases lining up with TRBD1. Germline V gives CDR1 SGHAT, CDR2 FQNNGV. J gave up 7 bases and V 5 bases, and 11 bases lay outside the gene matches. The CDR3 covers 15 residues. CDR3 loop: CASSHRTGDRNEQFL. In DNA, the CDR3 is TGTGCCAGCAGCCATCGGACAGGAGACAGGAATGAGCAGTTCCTC.

This chain joins TRBV12-3 or TRBV12-4 and TRBJ1-2, with D hard to call. Trimming cost V 4 bases and J 3 bases, with 15 bases left between them. This CDR3 has 15 residues. The CDR3 DNA sequence: TGTGCCAGCAGTTCCCCGGAGCGAGGGCACTATGGCTACACCTTC. Encoded protein: CASSSPERGHYGYTF.

The chain combines TRBV11-1 with TRBJ2-5, with D perhaps matching TRBD1 (5 bases). This CDR3 has 14 amino acids. V was pared by 6 bases and J by 5 bases, with 16 bases between. Germline-derived CDR1 and CDR2 are SGHAT and FQDESV (reference sequence). The chain's CDR3 is CASSGPGSGETQYF. The DNA for the CDR3 is TGTGCCAGCAGTGGCCCAGGGTCGGGCGAGACCCAGTACTTC. The full variable domain, rest sourced from reference TRBV11-1 and TRBJ2-5, is EAEVAQSPRYKITEKSQAVAFWCDPISGHATLYWYRQILGQGPELLVQFQDESVVDDSQLPKDRFSAERLKGVDSTLKIQPAELGDSAMYLCASSGPGSGETQYFGPGTRLLVL.

This clonotype was seen a handful of times. The chain couples TRBV6-1 to TRBJ1-3; D perhaps matches TRBD1 (5 bases). This CDR3 region has 15 residues. In germline, CDR1 is MNHNS, CDR2 SASEGT. V lost 3 bases and J lost 4, with 13 bases in between. The DNA for the CDR3 is TGTGCCAGCAGTGATACGTGGGGGTCGGGAAACACCATATATTTT. As protein: CASSDTWGSGNTIYF.

The chain joins TRBV5-1 to TRBJ2-5; 7 positions match TRBD1. There are 15 residues in the CDR3. Germline values: CDR1 SGHRS, CDR2 YFSETQ. Germline trimming cut 4 bases from V and 5 bases from J; bases unmatched to any gene: 11. The CDR3 DNA reads as TGCGCCAGCAGCACATCTGGACAGGTCTCGGAGACCCAGTACTTC. Amino acids: CASSTSGQVSETQYF.

Regarding this clonotype: One base away lies a much larger clone, so this may be a sequencing read error. The rearrangement uses TRBV20-1 and TRBJ2-5; 10 nucleotides agree with TRBD2. The length of the CDR3 is 15 residues. The germline CDR1 and CDR2 sequences are DFQATT and SNEGSKA (reference sequence). This CDR3 is CSATVRTSGQEAQYF. The CDR3 DNA reads as TGCAGTGCTACCGTTAGGACTAGCGGACAAGAGGCCCAGTACTTC.

The V gene is TRBV7-2, the J gene TRBJ1-3; D gene unclear. Trimming removed 5 bases at V and 2 bases at J, with 13 bases between. From germline, CDR1 is SGHTA and CDR2 FQGNSA. There are 15 residues in the CDR3. The CDR3 loop is CASSTRPGPGNTIYF. CDR3 in DNA: TGTGCCAGCAGCACCCGCCCAGGACCTGGAAACACCATATATTTT.

This clonotype occurred many times. V and J are TRBV11-2 and TRBJ2-5; TRBD1 aligns across 9 bases. Trimming took 4 bases from V and 5 from J; bases not matched to a gene: 11. The CDR3 has 16 amino acids. Germline V CDR1 and CDR2: SGHAT, FQNNGV. This CDR3 is CASSSYRDRDAETQYF. Written as DNA, the CDR3 is TGTGCCAGCAGCTCTTACCGGGACAGGGACGCGGAGACCCAGTACTTC.

The sample holds a few counts of this clonotype. V gene TRBV19 combines with J gene TRBJ2-7; weak D call: TRBD1 (5 bases). The CDR3 consists of 13 residues. CDR1 and CDR2 from the germline V gene are LNHDA and SQIVND (reference sequence). V dropped 3 bases and J dropped 4 bases, with 10 bases sitting between them. The CDR3 loop reads CASSMDTPYEQYF. CDR3 sequence (DNA): TGTGCCAGTAGTATGGACACCCCGTACGAGCAGTACTTC.

This clonotype was seen ten or more times. The V gene is TRBV3-1, the J gene TRBJ2-7; the D gene is possibly TRBD1 (6 bases). CDR3 length: 12 amino acids. Germline V gene sequence: CDR1 LGHDT, CDR2 YNNKEL (reference sequence). V was shortened by 4 bases and J by 5 bases, with 9 bases between the two germline ends. CDR3 in DNA: TGTGCCAGCAGCCGACAGGATAACGAGCAGTACTTC. This encodes CASSRQDNEQYF.

This clonotype was observed at least ten times. CDR3 nucleotides: TGTGCCAGCAGCCCCAGGGACGGAAACACTGAAGCTTTCTTT. Translation gives CASSPRDGNTEAFF. V is TRBV7-8 and J is TRBJ1-1; D might be TRBD1 (5 bases). Trimming took 5 bases from V and 2 from J, leaving 12 bases between them. The CDR3 is made up of 14 amino acids. Germline CDR1 SGHVS, CDR2 FQNEAQ.

This clonotype was recorded a few times. The chain is built from TRBV6-1 and TRBJ1-5; D is unresolved. Germline V gene lookup returns CDR1 MNHNS and CDR2 SASEGT. Trimming removed 6 bases at V and 3 bases at J, with 15 bases between. The CDR3 contains 15 residues. CDR3 sequence reads: CASSPGGKSNQPQHF. The CDR3 DNA follows: TGTGCCAGCAGCCCTGGAGGGAAATCCAATCAGCCCCAGCATTTT.

V gene TRBV28 combines with J gene TRBJ1-5; 7 bases fit TRBD1. The CDR3 length is 15 residues. The germline V gene encodes CDR1 MDHEN and CDR2 SYDVKM. V lost 6 bases and J lost 7; bases outside the gene matches: 12. The CDR3 sequence: CASSWGLNRGQPQHF. As DNA, the CDR3 is TGTGCCAGCAGCTGGGGATTAAACAGGGGACAGCCCCAGCATTTT.

About this clonotype itself: Its ends do not fully match the called genes, so a read error is possible. The CDR3, as DNA: TGTGCCAGCAGCCCCGGGGGGGAGCGGGCGTTCACATATACGCAGTATTTT. Its translation is CASSPGGERAFTYTQYF. The chain joins TRBV11-2 to TRBJ2-3; 8 nucleotides agree with TRBD2. The CDR3 length is 17 residues. CDR1 and CDR2 (germline): SGHAT, FQNNGV.

This clonotype was seen at least ten times. V and J are TRBV3-1 and TRBJ2-4; D unclear. With 1 base removed from V and 3 bases from J, the gap between germline ends came to 7 bases. The CDR3 consists of 14 residues. Germline V gene lookup returns CDR1 LGHDT and CDR2 YNNKEL (reference sequence). The CDR3 nucleotides read TGTGCCAGCAGCCAAGTTGGAAACAAAAACATTCAGTACTTC. Amino acid sequence: CASSQVGNKNIQYF.

The V gene is TRBV9, the J gene TRBJ1-1; tentatively, D is TRBD1 (5 bases). CDR3 size: 15 residues. Germline-derived CDR1 and CDR2 are SGDLS and YYNGEE. Trimming took 2 bases from V and 1 from J, leaving 12 bases between them. CDR3 protein: CASSVTGTANTEAFF. The CDR3 DNA is TGTGCCAGCAGCGTGACCGGGACGGCGAACACTGAAGCTTTCTTT.

The sample holds a few counts of this clonotype. The gene calls are TRBV20-1 and TRBJ2-5; 8 bases are shared with TRBD2. This CDR3 region has 14 residues. The germline CDR1 and CDR2 sequences are DFQATT and SNEGSKA (reference sequence). The J segment lost 4 bases and the V segment lost 6 bases, leaving 10 bases of the junction unmatched. The CDR3 here is CSARAGGGVETQYF. CDR3 bases: TGCAGTGCCAGGGCGGGAGGTGGGGTAGAGACCCAGTACTTC.

This clonotype was counted at least ten times. The V call is TRBV28, the J call TRBJ1-5, with 7 bases aligning to TRBD1. The CDR3 spans 15 residues. V shed 3 bases and J 1 base; nucleotides not matched to a gene: 3. The V gene's germline CDR1 is MDHEN and CDR2 SYDVKM. This CDR3 is CASSFYRGSNQPQHF. The CDR3 region has the DNA TGTGCCAGCAGTTTTTACAGGGGAAGCAATCAGCCCCAGCATTTT.

At least ten counts were recorded for this clonotype. The CDR3 DNA is TGTGCCATCAGAGACCGGACCCTGAACACTGAAGCTTTCTTT. Encoded protein: CAIRDRTLNTEAFF. The chain recombines TRBV10-3 with TRBJ1-1; D not resolved. CDR1 and CDR2 from the germline V gene are ENHRY and SYGVKD. This CDR3 is built from 14 residues. Between the trimmed V and J ends, which lost 6 bases and 0 bases, there was a span of 11 bases.

The table lists this clonotype with a few counts. This chain links TRBV12-3 or TRBV12-4 with TRBJ2-3; 12 nucleotides agree with TRBD2. The CDR3 has 15 amino acids. V gave up 5 bases and J gave up 4 bases; unmatched junction bases: 4. CDR3 nucleotides: TGTGCCAGCAGTCGACTAGCGGGAGAGCCAGATACGCAGTATTTT. Protein sequence: CASSRLAGEPDTQYF.

The sample holds many counts of this clonotype. The chain recombines TRBV20-1 with TRBJ2-5; 7 nucleotides match TRBD2. Trimming took 7 bases from V and 0 from J; bases not matched to a gene: 8. From germline, CDR1 is DFQATT and CDR2 SNEGSKA (reference sequence). The CDR3 is made up of 14 amino acids. CDR3 DNA sequence: TGCAGTGGGGAGGGACGTAGGTACCAAGAGACCCAGTACTTC. Its translation is CSGEGRRYQETQYF.